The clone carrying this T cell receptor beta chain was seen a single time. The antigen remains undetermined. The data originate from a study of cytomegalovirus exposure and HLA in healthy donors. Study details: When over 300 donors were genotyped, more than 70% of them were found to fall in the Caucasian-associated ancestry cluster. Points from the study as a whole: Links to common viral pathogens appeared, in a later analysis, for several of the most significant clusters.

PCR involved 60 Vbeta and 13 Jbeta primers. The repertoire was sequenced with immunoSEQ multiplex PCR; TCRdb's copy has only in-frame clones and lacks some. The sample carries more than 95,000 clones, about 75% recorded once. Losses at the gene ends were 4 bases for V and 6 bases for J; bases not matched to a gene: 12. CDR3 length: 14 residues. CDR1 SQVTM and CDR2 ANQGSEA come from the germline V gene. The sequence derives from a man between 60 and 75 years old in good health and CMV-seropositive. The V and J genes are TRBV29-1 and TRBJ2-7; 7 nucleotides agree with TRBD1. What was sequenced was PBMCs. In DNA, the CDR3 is TGCAGCGTTGTCAAGGGGGCGCAAAGGGGCGAGCAGTACTTC. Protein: CSVVKGAQRGEQYF.